This T cell receptor (beta chain) appears in the sequencing data of a study of T cell responses to AZD1222 COVID-19 vaccine. Study summary: Second-dose timings of about 4 or about 12 weeks were pooled.

Remarks on this clone: The antigen is unknown.

Sequencing used immunoSEQ multiplex PCR; TCRdb keeps in-frame clones, though not all of them. The table lists 95,000 to 110,000 clones, 93% of them singletons. The CDR3 sequence is 15 residues long. Trimming left V 2 bases short and J 4 bases short, with 12 bases between. Germline assignment: CDR1 MNHNS and CDR2 SASEGT. Findings of the study overall: All repertoire sampling was performed exclusively after the peak T cell response. Donors were mostly white British, more females; clonal diversity possibly underestimated. With dominance at 160-218 and 743-854, vaccine-associated CD4 TCRs spanned spike.

The sequence derives from an adult in good health. This chain links TRBV6-1 with TRBJ2-1, with D tentatively TRBD2 (5 bases). The material sequenced was peripheral blood, taken on day 0 of AZD1222 vaccination. The CDR3 reads CASSEIGRDYNEQFF. DNA for the CDR3: TGTGCCAGCAGTGAAATAGGACGGGATTACAATGAGCAGTTCTTC.